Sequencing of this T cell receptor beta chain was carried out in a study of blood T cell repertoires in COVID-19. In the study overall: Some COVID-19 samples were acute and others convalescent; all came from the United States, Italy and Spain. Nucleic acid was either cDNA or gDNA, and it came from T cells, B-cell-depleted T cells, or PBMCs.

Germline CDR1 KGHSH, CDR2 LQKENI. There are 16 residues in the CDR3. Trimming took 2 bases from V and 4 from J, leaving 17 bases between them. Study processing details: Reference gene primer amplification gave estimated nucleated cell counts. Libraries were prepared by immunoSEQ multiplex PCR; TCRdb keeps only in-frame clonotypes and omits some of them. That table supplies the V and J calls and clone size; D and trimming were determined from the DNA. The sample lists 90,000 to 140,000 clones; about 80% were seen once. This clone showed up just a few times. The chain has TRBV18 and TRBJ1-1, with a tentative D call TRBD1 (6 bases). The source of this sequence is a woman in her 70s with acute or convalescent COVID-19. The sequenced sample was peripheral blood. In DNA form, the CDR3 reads TGTGCCAGCTCACCAACCGGACAGTTCCAGAGCACTGAAGCTTTCTTT. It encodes CASSPTGQFQSTEAFF.